This T cell receptor (beta chain) derives from a study of T cell responses to AZD1222 COVID-19 vaccine. Points on this clone: Its target is unknown. Other DNA sequences within the sample encode an identical CDR3.

Study-level points and caveats: Unmutated variant regions are reportedly the target of nearly half of TCRs that are spike-specific. Spike was spanned by vaccine-associated CD4 TCRs, which were dominant at 160-218 and 743-854.

TCRdb keeps only in-frame clones here, not all; method: immunoSEQ multiplex PCR. The sample consists of 110,000 or so clones, about 87% of them appearing once. Germline CDR1 reads LNHNV; CDR2 reads YYDKDF (reference sequence). V was trimmed by 0 bases and J by 6 bases, leaving 6 bases between them. CDR3 length equals 13 residues. The source material was peripheral blood, sampled 28 days after the second AZD1222 dose. This chain links TRBV15 with TRBJ1-3; D is unclear. The sequence was obtained from an adult who received the AZD1222 COVID-19 vaccine. Written as DNA, the CDR3 is TGTGCCACCAGCAGAGAGGGTGTAAACACCATATATTTT. Translated, it gives CATSREGVNTIYF.